The subject of this entry is one T cell receptor (beta chain). Its specific antigen is unknown. Per-nucleotide qualities are absent, and no much larger clonotype sits a single base away. CDR1 SGHTA and CDR2 FQGNSA were looked up in the germline V gene. The germline V and J ends show losses of 11 bases and 7 bases respectively, and no gene match explains 13 bases of the junction. The CDR3 covers 13 residues, taking in both the cysteine and the phenylalanine. Left in the record is the CDR3 DNA by itself, 39 bases read in frame from the first base. These data come from a study of blood T cell repertoires in COVID-19 (dated by TCRdb to about 2020). With regard to the full study: Samples from collaborators originated in the United States, Italy and Spain and spanned both the acute and convalescent phases of COVID-19. The material from the prospective study consisted of cDNA or gDNA derived from T cells, B-cell-depleted T cells, or PBMCs. Deeply sampled blood TCRbeta repertoires from subjects exposed to, actively infected with, or recovered from COVID-19 were included in the dataset. The repertoires were released in a freely available public database meant as a resource for research on the immune response to SARS-CoV-2. Samples came from the ongoing ImmuneRACE study (first 160 participants) plus 1,254 subjects from 6 global collaborators. The sample metadata nearly always contained a de-identified subject ID, COVID-19 status, age in years and sex. Where HLA class I and class II types were available, the types were taken from metadata supplied by the sample provider, not from assay-based typing.

Collaborating institutions collected whole blood in K2EDTA tubes following their own protocols. For TCRbeta analysis, collaborator samples were shipped as frozen whole blood, as isolated PBMCs, or as DNA extracted from either sample type. Points the paper makes about the study in general: The quantity of clinical and demographic metadata differed by source and by participant and was supplied without curation.

The immunoSEQ Assay, a bias-controlled multiplex PCR, was used to amplify TCRbeta CDR3 regions from genomic DNA. In the original analysis: The number of nucleated cells in each sample was estimated by amplification of reference gene primers within the assay. To quantify the absolute abundance of each unique TCRbeta CDR3 rearrangement, sequence reads were collapsed and filtered. For each sample, productive Simpson clonality was calculated as the square root of Simpson's diversity index over productive rearrangements. The table comes from immuneACCESS by way of TCRdb, which keeps in-frame sequences with V and J called. Part of the clones is missing from these tables; in studies checked, under half for an unresolved V gene and the rest for unknown reasons. V, J and clone size were drawn from that table, and D and trimming were deduced from the DNA. In all, the sample holds roughly 40,000 clones, and over 75% of those were seen once. Roughly 1.3% of the sample is in the top ten clones.

Recombination linked TRBV7-2 to TRBJ2-7; the junction holds 8 bases that match TRBD1. The receptor was isolated from a woman aged 40 to 50 with acute or convalescent COVID-19. What was sequenced was peripheral blood. The DNA is TGTGCCTCCCGGCTGGGACAGGTCACGGAGCAGTACTTC. It translates as CASRLGQVTEQYF.